The 7 T cell receptor beta chains listed next were all sequenced from one sample in a study of identical twins (TCRdb year 2016). Library preparation employed 5' RACE. Sequencing relied on an Illumina HiSeq 2000. The public reads were quality trimmed at Q25 with fastp and then assembled into clones with MiXCR by TCRdb, keeping productive beta chains. Each entry is one CDR3 protein sequence, shown with its most common DNA and genes. Across this sample there are 200,000 to 300,000 distinct CDR3 sequences, with about 13% seen only once. The top ten constitute under 4.5% of the sample. Another study also made use of these data, one on yellow fever vaccine responses in identical twins.

The specimen was memory (CD45RO+) T cells sorted from blood. The cell subset or site label on this specimen signifies: CD45RO+ enriched T cells. The receptor set was obtained from a woman between 18 and 29 years old in good health.

The chain uses TRBV19 and TRBJ1-1, with TRBD1 as a possible D gene (5 bases). Germline V CDR1 and CDR2: LNHDA, SQIVND (reference sequence). The CDR3 runs to 13 residues. Trimming removed 10 bases at V and 0 bases at J, with 12 bases between. CDR3 nucleotide sequence: TGTGCCACCAAGGGGAATATGAACACTGAAGCTTTCTTT. Protein sequence: CATKGNMNTEAFF.

Many counts were recorded for this clonotype. This chain uses TRBV5-1 with TRBJ2-1, with D unresolved. Trimming shortened V by 4 bases and J by 5 bases, and 10 bases separated the two germline ends. Germline V gives CDR1 SGHRS, CDR2 YFSETQ. The CDR3 is 13 amino acids. The CDR3 coding sequence is TGCGCCAGCAGCCTAAACATCGACAATGAGCAGTTCTTC. As protein: CASSLNIDNEQFF.

The chain joins TRBV18 to TRBJ2-1; TRBD1 agrees at 7 bases. This CDR3 region has 15 residues. The junction had 5 bases not matched to a gene; V was cut back by 6 bases and J by 0 bases. Germline CDR1 KGHSH, CDR2 LQKENI. CDR3 nucleotides: TGTGCCAGCTCGAGGGGGCCGAGCTCCTACAATGAGCAGTTCTTC. Amino acids: CASSRGPSSYNEQFF. Looking up the rest from reference TRBV18 and TRBJ2-1 gives the full variable domain: NAGVMQNPRHLVRRRGQEARLRCSPMKGHSHVYWYRQLPEEGLKFMVYLQKENIIDESGMPKERFSAEFPKEGPSILRIQQVVRGDSAAYFCASSRGPSSYNEQFFGPGTRLTVL.

The V and J genes are TRBV15 and TRBJ2-5; TRBD2 matches at 8 bases. V was pared by 3 bases and J by 5 bases, with 5 bases of the junction left unmatched. Germline V gene sequence: CDR1 LNHNV, CDR2 YYDKDF (reference sequence). This CDR3 contains 14 residues. The CDR3 nucleotides read TGTGCCACCAGCAGGAGCGGGAGTAGTGAGACCCAGTACTTC. Translated: CATSRSGSSETQYF.

Only a few counts were recorded for this clonotype. The V gene is TRBV27, the J gene TRBJ2-2; D might be TRBD1 (5 bases). V was trimmed by 2 bases and J by 6 bases, leaving 10 bases between them. The CDR3 is made up of 14 amino acids. Germline CDR1 and CDR2: MNHEY and SMNVEV (reference sequence). The CDR3 spells CASSLKGFAGELFF. The DNA of the CDR3 is TGTGCCAGCAGTTTAAAGGGGTTCGCCGGGGAGCTGTTTTTT.

The rearrangement uses TRBV3-1 and TRBJ2-1; D gene ambiguous. The CDR3 has 12 residues. CDR1 and CDR2 from the germline V gene are LGHDT and YNNKEL (reference sequence). Between the trimmed V and J ends, which lost 1 base and 8 bases, there was a span of 6 bases. CDR3 sequence reads: CASSQGRYEQFF. DNA of the CDR3: TGTGCCAGCAGCCAAGGTAGATATGAGCAGTTCTTC.

The chain links TRBV6-2 or TRBV6-3 to TRBJ2-7; maybe TRBD1 (6 bases). The CDR3 sequence is 15 residues long. CDR1 and CDR2 (germline): MNHEY, SVGEGT. Deletions cut 2 bases from V and 0 bases from J, with 11 bases between. CDR3 in DNA: TGTGCCAGCAGTTACCCGGACAGCTACTCCTACGAGCAGTACTTC. This codes for CASSYPDSYSYEQYF.